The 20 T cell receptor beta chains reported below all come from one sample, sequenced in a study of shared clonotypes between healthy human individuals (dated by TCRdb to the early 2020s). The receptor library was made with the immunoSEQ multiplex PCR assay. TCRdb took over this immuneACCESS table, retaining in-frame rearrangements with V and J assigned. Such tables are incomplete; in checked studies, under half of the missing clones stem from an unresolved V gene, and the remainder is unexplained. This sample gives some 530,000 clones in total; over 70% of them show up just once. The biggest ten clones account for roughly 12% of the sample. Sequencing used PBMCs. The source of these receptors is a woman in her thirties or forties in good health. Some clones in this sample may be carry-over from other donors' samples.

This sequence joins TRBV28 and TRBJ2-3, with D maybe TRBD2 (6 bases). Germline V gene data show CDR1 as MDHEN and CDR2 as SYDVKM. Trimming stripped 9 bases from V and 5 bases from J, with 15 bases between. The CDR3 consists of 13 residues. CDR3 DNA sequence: TGTGCCAGTTTGTCGGGGGTTCGAGATACGCAGTATTTT. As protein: CASLSGVRDTQYF. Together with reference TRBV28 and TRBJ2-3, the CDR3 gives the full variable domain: DVKVTQSSRYLVKRTGEKVFLECVQDMDHENMFWYRQDPGLGLRLIYFSYDVKMKEKGDIPEGYSVSREKKERFSLILESASTNQTSMYLCASLSGVRDTQYFGPGTRLTVL.

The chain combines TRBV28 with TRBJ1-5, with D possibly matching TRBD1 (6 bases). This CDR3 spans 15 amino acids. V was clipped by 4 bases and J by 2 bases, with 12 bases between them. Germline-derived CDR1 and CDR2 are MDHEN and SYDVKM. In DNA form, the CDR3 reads TGTGCCAGCAGTTGGGGGCGCCGGGGCAATCAGCCCCAGCATTTT. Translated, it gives CASSWGRRGNQPQHF.

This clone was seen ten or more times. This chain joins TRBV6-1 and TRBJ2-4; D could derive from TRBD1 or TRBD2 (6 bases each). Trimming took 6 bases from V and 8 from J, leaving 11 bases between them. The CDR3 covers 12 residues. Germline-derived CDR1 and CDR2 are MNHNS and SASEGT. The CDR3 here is CASSWGADIQYF. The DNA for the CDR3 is TGTGCCAGCAGCTGGGGGGCCGACATTCAGTACTTC.

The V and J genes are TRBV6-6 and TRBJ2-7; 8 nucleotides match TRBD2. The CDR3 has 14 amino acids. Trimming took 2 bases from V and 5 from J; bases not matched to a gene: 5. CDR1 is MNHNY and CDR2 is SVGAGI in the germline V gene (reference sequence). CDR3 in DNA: TGTGCCAGCAGTTACCTCTCGGGAGGGCACGAGCAGTACTTC. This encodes CASSYLSGGHEQYF.

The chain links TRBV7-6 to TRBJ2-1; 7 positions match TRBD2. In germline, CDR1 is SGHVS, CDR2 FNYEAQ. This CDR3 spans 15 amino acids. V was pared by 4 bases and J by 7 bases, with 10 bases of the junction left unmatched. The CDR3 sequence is CASSSLWEGQNEQFF. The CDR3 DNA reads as TGTGCCAGCAGCTCCCTGTGGGAGGGGCAGAATGAGCAGTTCTTC.

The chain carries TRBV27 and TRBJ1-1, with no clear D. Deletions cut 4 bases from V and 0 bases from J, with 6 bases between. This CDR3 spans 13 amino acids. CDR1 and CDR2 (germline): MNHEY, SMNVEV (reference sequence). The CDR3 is CASSYKMNTEAFF. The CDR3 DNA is TGTGCCAGCAGTTACAAGATGAACACTGAAGCTTTCTTT.

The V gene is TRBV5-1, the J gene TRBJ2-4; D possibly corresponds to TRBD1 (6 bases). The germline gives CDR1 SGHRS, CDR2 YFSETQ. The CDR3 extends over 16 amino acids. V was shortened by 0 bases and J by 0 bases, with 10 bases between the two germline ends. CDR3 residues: CASSLAGELAKNIQYF. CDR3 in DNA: TGCGCCAGCAGCTTGGCAGGGGAGCTAGCCAAAAACATTCAGTACTTC.

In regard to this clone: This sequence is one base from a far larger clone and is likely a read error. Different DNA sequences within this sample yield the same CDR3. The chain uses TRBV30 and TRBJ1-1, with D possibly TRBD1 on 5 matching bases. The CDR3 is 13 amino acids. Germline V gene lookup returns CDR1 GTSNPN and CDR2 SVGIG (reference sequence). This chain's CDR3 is CAWSIDSGTEAFF. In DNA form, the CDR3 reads TGCGCCTGGAGTATAGACAGTGGGACTGAAGCTTTCTTT.

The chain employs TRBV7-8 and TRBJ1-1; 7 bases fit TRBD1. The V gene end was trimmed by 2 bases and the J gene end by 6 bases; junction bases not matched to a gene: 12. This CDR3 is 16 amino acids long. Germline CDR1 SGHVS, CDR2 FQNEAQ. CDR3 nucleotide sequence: TGTGCCAGCAGCTTACCCCACAGGGGATGGGACTCTGAAGCTTTCTTT. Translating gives CASSLPHRGWDSEAFF.

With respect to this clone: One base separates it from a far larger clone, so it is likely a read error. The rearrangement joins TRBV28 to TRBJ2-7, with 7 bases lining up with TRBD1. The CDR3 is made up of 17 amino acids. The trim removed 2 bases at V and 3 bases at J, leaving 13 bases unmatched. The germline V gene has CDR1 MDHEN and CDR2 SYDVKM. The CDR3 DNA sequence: TGTGCCAGCAGTTTAGGCGATTGGATAGGGGGCTACTACGAGCAGTACTTC. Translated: CASSLGDWIGGYYEQYF.

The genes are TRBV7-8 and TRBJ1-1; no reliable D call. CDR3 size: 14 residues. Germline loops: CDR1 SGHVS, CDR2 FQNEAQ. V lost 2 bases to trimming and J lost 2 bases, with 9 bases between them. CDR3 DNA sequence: TGTGCCAGCAGCTTAACAGAGACCAACACTGAAGCTTTCTTT. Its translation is CASSLTETNTEAFF.

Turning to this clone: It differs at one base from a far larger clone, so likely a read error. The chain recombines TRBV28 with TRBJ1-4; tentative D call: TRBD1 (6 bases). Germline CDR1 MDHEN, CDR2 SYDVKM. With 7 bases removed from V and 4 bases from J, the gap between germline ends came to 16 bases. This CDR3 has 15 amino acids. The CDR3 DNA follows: TGTGCCAGCATACCTCACGGACAGCATAATGAAAAACTGTTTTTT. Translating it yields CASIPHGQHNEKLFF.

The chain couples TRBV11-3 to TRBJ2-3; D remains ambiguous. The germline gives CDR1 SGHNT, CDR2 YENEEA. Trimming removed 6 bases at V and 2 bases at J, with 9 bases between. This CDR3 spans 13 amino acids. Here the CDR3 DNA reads TGTGCCAGCAGTTTTACAGCCACAGATACGCAGTATTTT. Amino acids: CASSFTATDTQYF.

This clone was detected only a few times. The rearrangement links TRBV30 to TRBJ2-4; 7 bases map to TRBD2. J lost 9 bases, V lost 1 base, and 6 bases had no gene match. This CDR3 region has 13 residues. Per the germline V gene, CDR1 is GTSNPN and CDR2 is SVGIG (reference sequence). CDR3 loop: CAWSGKGGSIQYF. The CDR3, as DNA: TGTGCCTGGAGTGGTAAGGGCGGGAGCATTCAGTACTTC.

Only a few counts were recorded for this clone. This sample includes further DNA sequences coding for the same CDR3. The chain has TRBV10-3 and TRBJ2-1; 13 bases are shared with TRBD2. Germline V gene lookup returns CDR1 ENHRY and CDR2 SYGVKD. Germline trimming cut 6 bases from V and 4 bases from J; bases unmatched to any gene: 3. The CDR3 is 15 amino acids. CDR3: CAIRRTSGGYNEQFF. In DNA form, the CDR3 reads TGTGCCATCAGACGGACTAGCGGGGGTTACAATGAGCAGTTCTTC.

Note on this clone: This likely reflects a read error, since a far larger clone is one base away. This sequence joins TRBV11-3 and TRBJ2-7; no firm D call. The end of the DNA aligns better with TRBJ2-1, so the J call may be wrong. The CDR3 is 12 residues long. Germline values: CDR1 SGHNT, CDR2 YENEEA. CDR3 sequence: CASSLVDNEQFF. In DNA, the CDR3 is TGTGCCAGCAGCTTAGTAGACAATGAGCAGTTCTTC.

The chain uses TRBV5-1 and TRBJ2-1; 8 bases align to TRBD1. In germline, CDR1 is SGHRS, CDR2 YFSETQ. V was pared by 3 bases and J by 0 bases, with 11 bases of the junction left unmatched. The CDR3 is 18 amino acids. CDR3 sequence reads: CASSSMGRTGSSYNEQFF. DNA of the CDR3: TGCGCCAGCAGCTCCATGGGCCGGACAGGGAGCTCCTACAATGAGCAGTTCTTC.

DNA of the CDR3: TGTGCCAGCAGTTCCCCCCCCGGGTCCGCGATACACACAGATACGCAGTATTTT. Its protein product is CASSSPPGSAIHTDTQYF. The chain has TRBV28 and TRBJ2-3; D gene uncertain. Trimming left V 4 bases short and J 2 bases short, with 22 bases between. Germline V CDR1 and CDR2: MDHEN, SYDVKM. The CDR3 loop spans 18 amino acids.

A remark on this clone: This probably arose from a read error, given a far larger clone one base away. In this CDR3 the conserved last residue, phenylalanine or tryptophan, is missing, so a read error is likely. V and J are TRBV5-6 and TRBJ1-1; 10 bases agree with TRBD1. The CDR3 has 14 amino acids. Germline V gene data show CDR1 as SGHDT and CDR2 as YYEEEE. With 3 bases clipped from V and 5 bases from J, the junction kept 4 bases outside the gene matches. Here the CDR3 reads CASSSWDRGTEAFS. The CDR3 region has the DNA TGTGCCAGCAGCTCATGGGACAGGGGAACTGAAGCTTTCTCT.

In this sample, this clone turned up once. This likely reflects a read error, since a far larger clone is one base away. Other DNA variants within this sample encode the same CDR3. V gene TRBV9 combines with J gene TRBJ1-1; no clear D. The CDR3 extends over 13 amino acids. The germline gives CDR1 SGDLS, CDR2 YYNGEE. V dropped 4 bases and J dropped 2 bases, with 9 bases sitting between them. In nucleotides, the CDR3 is TGTGCCAGCAGCTCACGACGTAACACTGAAGCTTTCTTT. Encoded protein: CASSSRRNTEAFF.